The 13 T cell receptor beta chains presented below share a single source sample, sequenced in a study of shared clonotypes between healthy human individuals. TCRdb keeps only in-frame clones here, not all; method: immunoSEQ multiplex PCR. The data hold some 2,000,000 clones, with just under 95% observed a single time. Terminally differentiated effector memory CD45RA+ cells were excluded from the naive CD8 cells, which were CD45RO-negative and positively selected for CCR7. Sequenced input: naive CD8+ T cells sorted from blood. These receptor sequences come from a man aged 18 to 29 in good health.

This chain uses TRBV11-2 with TRBJ2-1, with TRBD2 as a possible D gene (5 bases). CDR3 size: 14 residues. V shed 6 bases and J shed 0 bases, with 9 bases lying between them. Germline V gene data show CDR1 as SGHAT and CDR2 as FQNNGV. CDR3 amino acids: CASSTSSSYNEQFF. CDR3 DNA: TGTGCCAGCAGTACTAGTTCCTCCTACAATGAGCAGTTCTTC.

The V and J genes are TRBV19 and TRBJ2-6; D is uncertain. The V end was cut by 6 bases, the J end by 0 bases, with 6 bases between. There are 14 residues in the CDR3. Per the germline V gene, CDR1 is LNHDA and CDR2 is SQIVND (reference sequence). CDR3 DNA sequence: TGTGCCAGTAGCCGAATCTCTGGGGCCAACGTCCTGACTTTC. Its protein is CASSRISGANVLTF.

The J gene is TRBJ2-7, the V gene TRBV10-2, with D possibly called TRBD1 or TRBD2 (5 bases each). The CDR3 sequence is 16 residues long. Germline V gene lookup returns CDR1 WSHSY and CDR2 SAAADI. The V end lost 7 bases, the J end lost 4 bases, and 23 bases lay between the germline ends. The CDR3 loop reads CASTTRSPWGNYEQYF. Here the CDR3 DNA reads TGCGCCAGCACCACCCGGAGCCCCTGGGGGAATTACGAGCAGTACTTC.

The CDR3 spells CASMALAKNIQYF. In DNA, the CDR3 is TGTGCCAGCATGGCACTAGCCAAAAACATTCAGTACTTC. The chain combines TRBV27 with TRBJ2-4; D remains unclear. The CDR3 consists of 13 residues. Trimming left V 7 bases short and J 0 bases short, with 7 bases between. Germline lookup yields CDR1 MNHEY and CDR2 SMNVEV (reference sequence).

A remark on this clone: The germline gene is not matched at one end of the junction; a read error may be the cause. The chain couples TRBV14 to TRBJ2-2; D unresolved. The CDR3 runs 17 residues. The germline V gene encodes CDR1 SGHDN and CDR2 FVKESK. CDR3: CASSQALPGANTRELFF. The CDR3 coding sequence is TGTGCCAGCAGCCAAGCCCTACCTGGAGCGAACACCAGGGAGCTGTTTTTT.

In its sample, this clone was seen once. This chain joins TRBV7-9 and TRBJ1-2, with a possible D match to TRBD1 (6 bases). The length of the CDR3 is 15 residues. From germline, CDR1 is SEHNR and CDR2 FQNEAQ (reference sequence). The germline V and J ends were trimmed by 4 bases and 0 bases, with 12 bases remaining between them. The CDR3 sequence is CASSSSTGSNYGYTF. In DNA, the CDR3 is TGTGCCAGCAGCTCATCGACAGGATCTAACTATGGCTACACCTTC.

V and J are TRBV5-6 and TRBJ2-5, with D possibly TRBD1 on 6 matching bases. The CDR3 is 15 residues long. The V gene lost 0 bases and the J gene lost 5 bases, with 14 bases spanning the gap. Germline V gene sequence: CDR1 SGHDT, CDR2 YYEEEE. CDR3 DNA: TGTGCCAGCAGCTTGGCGTGGGGGCCATCCGAGACCCAGTACTTC. Its translation is CASSLAWGPSETQYF.

The chain links TRBV5-5 to TRBJ1-2; 9 nucleotides match TRBD1. Unmatched junction bases numbered 10, after V lost 3 bases and J lost 10 bases. The CDR3 is 14 amino acids. CDR1 is SGHKS, CDR2 YYEKEE, per germline (reference sequence). The CDR3: CASSSYTGGEDYTF. CDR3 sequence (DNA): TGTGCCAGCAGCTCATATACAGGGGGCGAAGACTACACCTTC.

The rearrangement uses TRBV6-7 and TRBJ1-5; 7 nucleotides align to TRBD1. TRBV6-7 is an open reading frame, and its role is uncertain. The CDR3 has 15 amino acids. The junction had 6 bases not matched to a gene; V was cut back by 6 bases and J by 1 base. The DNA for the CDR3 is TGTGCCAGCAGGACAATACAGGGGAGCAATCAGCCCCAGCATTTT. It translates to CASRTIQGSNQPQHF.

The gene calls are TRBV12-5 and TRBJ1-1; a weak D match, TRBD1 (5 bases). The CDR3 length is 16 residues. Deletions cut 2 bases from V and 3 bases from J, with 16 bases between. CDR1 and CDR2 (germline): LGHNT, FRNRAP. The DNA of the CDR3 is TGTGCTAGTGGTTTGCCAAGGACGGGGGAGGACACTGAAGCTTTCTTT. This gives the protein CASGLPRTGEDTEAFF.

The chain joins TRBV11-2 to TRBJ2-7; 8 bases line up with TRBD1. The germline V gene has CDR1 SGHAT and CDR2 FQNNGV. This CDR3 comprises 14 residues. V shed 4 bases, J shed 0 bases, and the junction held 2 bases outside the gene matches. The CDR3 nucleotides are TGTGCCAGCAGCTCCGGACAGGGCTCCTACGAGCAGTACTTC. Amino acid sequence: CASSSGQGSYEQYF.

The rearrangement joins TRBV4-1 to TRBJ1-4, with 7 nucleotides matching TRBD1. CDR1 is MGHRA, CDR2 YSYEKL, per germline. CDR3 length equals 14 residues. The junction had 7 bases not matched to a gene; V was cut back by 4 bases and J by 8 bases. CDR3 amino acids: CASSPGQSYEKLFF. In nucleotides, the CDR3 is TGCGCCAGCAGCCCGGGACAGTCTTACGAAAAACTGTTTTTT.

The CDR3 is CASSAPSNEQFF. In DNA, the CDR3 is TGTGCCAGCAGCGCCCCCTCCAATGAGCAGTTCTTC. The chain has TRBV5-5 and TRBJ2-1, with D hard to call. This CDR3 has 12 amino acids. V dropped 4 bases and J dropped 6 bases, with 8 bases sitting between them. Per germline, CDR1 SGHKS and CDR2 YYEKEE (reference sequence).